This T cell receptor beta chain appears in the sequencing data of a study of OX40 agonist ivuxolimab in advanced cancers. Study-wide background: The study treated patients with ivuxolimab, an agonistic anti-OX40 (CD134) antibody. Eligibility admitted prior anti-PD-1, anti-PD-L1 or anti-CTLA-4 therapy; about 39% had some.

Clones were read by immunoSEQ multiplex PCR, and TCRdb kept only the in-frame ones, dropping some. The sample shows about 46,000 clones, roughly 91% of them seen only once. Germline V gene lookup returns CDR1 SGHAT and CDR2 FQNNGV. Trimming took 0 bases from V and 3 from J, leaving 6 bases between them. The CDR3 has 13 residues. On this clone: Its specificity is unknown.

Study conclusions and caveats: Relative to CD4+, CD8+ T cells held more expanded clones on average.

V usage is TRBV11-2 and J usage is TRBJ2-7; a possible D gene is TRBD1 (6 bases). Source: CD4+ or CD8+ T cells sorted from blood, taken in a trial of the OX40 agonist ivuxolimab. This clonotype was sampled from an adult with an advanced solid tumor such as melanoma, head and neck, liver or kidney cancer. The CDR3 coding sequence is TGTGCCAGCAGCTTAGACAGGGGCTACGAGCAGTACTTC. This gives the protein CASSLDRGYEQYF.